Listed below are T cell receptor beta chains from one sample, sequenced in a study of blood T cells in healthy people across ages. Each CDR3 protein is one row after TCRdb ran MiXCR on the 5' RACE reads. The sample lists 800,000 to 1,300,000 distinct CDR3 sequences; almost 25% were seen once. The sample also formed part of further work on T cells of mothers and their children.

What was sequenced was blood. The receptors were gathered from a girl aged 2 to 10 in good health. CDR3s include the opening cysteine and the closing phenylalanine or tryptophan. Fields, in order: D gene, V gene, J gene, clone size, CDR3 protein, CDR3 DNA. D genes are given only for firm matches. Size is stated for part of the rows, as once, few or many counts, or as a class when the clone is expanded.

-	TRBV24-1	TRBJ2-1	few	CATSDMRGLHNEQFF	TGTGCCACCAGTGATATGCGAGGGCTTCACAATGAGCAGTTCTTC
-	TRBV4-3	TRBJ2-3	few	CASSLWRAADTQYF	TGCGCCAGCAGCCTGTGGAGGGCTGCAGATACGCAGTATTTT
-	TRBV15	TRBJ1-1	-	CATSRDFVGVNTEAFF	TGTGCCACCAGCAGAGATTTCGTTGGGGTGAACACTGAAGCTTTCTTT
-	TRBV11-2	TRBJ1-2	few	CASSLDLGGAGGYTF	TGTGCCAGCAGCTTAGACCTCGGAGGGGCAGGCGGCTACACCTTC
TRBD2	TRBV29-1	TRBJ2-1	few	CSVEWDYLYNEQFF	TGCAGCGTTGAGTGGGACTACCTCTACAATGAGCAGTTCTTC
-	TRBV4-3	TRBJ1-2	-	CASSYGPAYGYTF	TGCGCCAGCAGCTACGGACCGGCCTATGGCTACACCTTC
-	TRBV12-3/TRBV12-4	TRBJ2-4	-	CASSQEAPPGAKNIQYF	TGTGCCAGCAGTCAAGAGGCACCACCTGGGGCCAAAAACATTCAGTACTTC
-	TRBV10-3	TRBJ2-2	few	CAISDHGVGGYTGELFF	TGTGCCATCAGTGACCACGGAGTCGGGGGATACACCGGGGAGCTGTTTTTT
-	TRBV27	TRBJ1-1	-	CASKSLQGWSEAFF	TGTGCCAGCAAGAGTTTACAGGGATGGTCTGAAGCTTTCTTT
TRBD1	TRBV20-1	TRBJ2-2	-	CSARTGGSTGELFF	TGCAGTGCTCGGACAGGGGGAAGCACCGGGGAGCTGTTTTTT
-	TRBV29-1	TRBJ2-5	-	CSVAGGKEETQYF	TGCAGCGTTGCTGGCGGAAAGGAAGAGACCCAGTACTTC
TRBD2	TRBV7-6	TRBJ2-1	-	CASSPYSGSTYNEQFF	TGTGCCAGCAGCCCCTATAGCGGGAGTACCTACAATGAGCAGTTCTTC
-	TRBV20-1	TRBJ2-7	few	CSARDPRVSYEQYF	TGCAGTGCTAGAGATCCCCGAGTCTCCTACGAGCAGTACTTC
TRBD2	TRBV27	TRBJ2-5	few	CASSLGPGGVRETQYF	TGTGCCAGCAGTTTAGGGCCGGGAGGGGTTCGGGAGACCCAGTACTTC
-	TRBV7-6	TRBJ1-2	-	CASSPRGMPNYGYTF	TGTGCCAGCAGCCCACGCGGGATGCCTAACTATGGCTACACCTTC
-	TRBV2	TRBJ2-1	-	CASRPPGLTNEQFF	TGTGCCAGCAGGCCCCCGGGACTTACAAATGAGCAGTTCTTC
TRBD2	TRBV20-1	TRBJ2-1	few	CSASIGTSGPSYNEQFF	TGCAGTGCTAGTATTGGGACTAGCGGACCGTCCTACAATGAGCAGTTCTTC
-	TRBV5-1	TRBJ1-3	-	CASSLNGNTIYF	TGCGCCAGCAGCCTCAACGGAAACACCATATATTTT
-	TRBV5-1	TRBJ2-5	many	CASSLVGSSQETQYF	TGTGCCAGCAGCTTAGTCGGGTCCTCTCAAGAGACCCAGTACTTC
-	TRBV29-1	TRBJ1-1	-	CSVQLVTEAFF	TGCAGCGTCCAATTGGTGACTGAAGCTTTCTTT
TRBD1	TRBV2	TRBJ2-7	-	CASITGTGIEQYF	TGTGCCAGCATAACCGGGACAGGCATCGAGCAGTACTTC